This T cell receptor beta chain is from a study of T cell responses to AZD1222 COVID-19 vaccine. Findings and caveats of the study: Unmutated regions of variants are reportedly targeted by nearly half of spike-specific TCRs. Elevations in Spike-specific TCR breadth and depth followed administration of two AZD1222 doses.

Some clones are missing from TCRdb's copy, which holds only in-frame ones; the method was immunoSEQ multiplex PCR. The table includes about 150,000 clones, about 85% detected once. Notes on this clone: The antigen is not known.

Germline assignment: CDR1 LNHDA and CDR2 SQIVND (reference sequence). CDR3 length: 17 amino acids. The ends lost 3 bases at V and 7 bases at J; junction bases unmatched: 13. The chain joins TRBV19 to TRBJ1-2, with TRBD1 matching over 11 bases. This TCR was sampled from an adult in good health. This material consisted of peripheral blood, taken on day 0 of AZD1222 vaccination. Here the CDR3 DNA reads TGTGCCAGTAGTATGACGGGCTCCGGACAGGGGGCCCCTGGCTACACCTTC. Encoded protein: CASSMTGSGQGAPGYTF.